These T cell receptor beta chains were read from a single sample in a study of blood T cell repertoires in COVID-19. The table came from immunoSEQ multiplex PCR; TCRdb's copy has only in-frame clones and leaves some out. This sample carries approximately 200,000 clones, over 70% of them seen once, and the ten largest clones take about 18%. Sequenced sample: peripheral blood. These receptors originate from a man aged 60-69 years with active or convalescent COVID-19. Both conserved end residues are part of each CDR3. A D gene is named only where the DNA matches it firmly. Only some rows state a clone size, as once, few, many or a class for expanded clones.

d_call j_call v_call clone_size cdr3_aa cdr3_nt
. TRBJ2-4 TRBV6-5 . CASSYSGGRNIQYF TGTGCCAGCAGTTACTCGGGAGGTCGTAACATTCAGTACTTC
TRBD1 TRBJ2-7 TRBV5-6 . CASSSQGIQNEQYF TGTGCCAGCAGCTCACAGGGGATCCAGAACGAGCAGTACTTC
TRBD2 TRBJ2-3 TRBV18 few CASLKMTTSGRPTDTQYF TGTGCCAGCTTAAAAATGACGACTAGCGGGAGGCCCACAGATACGCAGTATTTT
. TRBJ2-1 TRBV2 few CASTLTVPLEQFF TGTGCCAGCACTTTGACAGTACCTCTTGAGCAGTTCTTC
TRBD1 TRBJ1-2 TRBV5-4 . CASSLIQGAGHGYTF TGTGCCAGCAGCTTGATACAGGGGGCGGGACATGGCTACACCTTC
TRBD1 TRBJ2-7 TRBV5-5 once CASSLVGGAFYEQYF TGTGCCAGCAGCTTGGTAGGGGGCGCATTCTACGAGCAGTACTTC
. TRBJ1-4 TRBV6-5 . CASGRGNEKLFF TGTGCCAGCGGCCGGGGGAATGAAAAACTGTTTTTT
. TRBJ2-6 TRBV27 . CASSLGQNGIGANVLTF TGTGCCAGCAGTTTAGGGCAAAACGGGATCGGGGCCAACGTCCTGACTTTC
TRBD1 TRBJ1-1 TRBV27 . CASSPRWGQGITEAFF TGTGCCAGCAGCCCTCGTTGGGGACAGGGAATCACTGAAGCTTTCTTT
TRBD1 TRBJ1-2 TRBV29-1 . CSAAQGSYGYTF TGCAGCGCTGCACAGGGGTCCTATGGCTACACCTTC
. TRBJ2-7 TRBV5-4 . CASSFGVNSYEQYF TGTGCCAGCAGCTTTGGAGTAAACTCCTACGAGCAGTACTTC
TRBD2 TRBJ2-1 TRBV10-1 . CASSVTGTSGKIYNEQFF TGCGCCAGCAGTGTAACCGGGACTAGCGGGAAGATCTACAATGAGCAGTTCTTC
TRBD2 TRBJ2-1 TRBV11-3 . CASSRRTSGYNEQFF TGTGCCAGCAGCCGCCGGACTAGCGGCTACAATGAGCAGTTCTTC
TRBD1 TRBJ1-3 TRBV2 . CASSEATQGAASGNTIYF TGTGCCAGCAGTGAAGCTACACAGGGGGCCGCCTCTGGAAACACCATATATTTT
. TRBJ1-5 TRBV18 . CASSRQGNQPQHF TGTGCCAGCTCACGACAGGGCAATCAGCCCCAGCATTTT
TRBD1 TRBJ2-3 TRBV9 once CASSVRTGTSTDTQYF TGTGCCAGCAGCGTTCGGACAGGAACTAGCACAGATACGCAGTATTTT
. TRBJ2-7 TRBV19 once CASSNSYEQYF TGTGCCAGTAGTAACTCATACGAGCAGTACTTC
TRBD1 TRBJ2-2 TRBV5-1 few CASSLGPGTGDTGELFF TGCGCCAGCAGCTTAGGTCCCGGGACAGGAGACACCGGGGAGCTGTTTTTT
. TRBJ2-5 TRBV7-3 once CASSLGSHGETQYF TGTGCCAGCAGCTTAGGTTCTCACGGGGAGACCCAGTACTTC
. TRBJ1-4 TRBV29-1 few CSVLTYSTNEKLFF TGCAGCGTTCTGACATACTCAACTAATGAAAAACTGTTTTTT
. TRBJ2-7 TRBV28 . CASSLIHEYEQYF TGTGCCAGCAGTTTGATACACGAATACGAGCAGTACTTC
. TRBJ1-5 TRBV12-3/TRBV12-4 . CASLRREYQPQHF TGTGCCAGCCTGCGGAGGGAGTATCAGCCCCAGCATTTT
. TRBJ1-1 TRBV5-1 . CASSLGWAGGTEAFF TGCGCCAGCAGCTTGGGATGGGCGGGAGGCACTGAAGCTTTCTTT
TRBD1 TRBJ1-2 TRBV3-1/TRBV3-2 once CASSGTEFYGYTF TGTGCCAGCAGCGGGACAGAGTTCTATGGCTACACCTTC
. TRBJ2-3 TRBV2 . CASSARGSYTDTQYF TGTGCCAGCAGTGCCAGGGGCTCATACACAGATACGCAGTATTTT
. TRBJ2-7 TRBV3-1/TRBV3-2 . CASSETGRRDYEQYF TGTGCCAGCAGCGAAACAGGCCGCAGGGACTACGAGCAGTACTTC
TRBD2 TRBJ2-1 TRBV3-1/TRBV3-2 . CASSQLAGLHNEQFF TGTGCCAGCAGCCAGCTAGCGGGACTTCACAATGAGCAGTTCTTC
. TRBJ1-1 TRBV5-8 . CASDTRNTEAFF TGTGCCAGCGACACCCGGAACACTGAAGCTTTCTTT
. TRBJ2-3 TRBV27 . CASSPEWERTDTQYF TGTGCCAGCAGTCCTGAATGGGAGAGGACAGATACGCAGTATTTT